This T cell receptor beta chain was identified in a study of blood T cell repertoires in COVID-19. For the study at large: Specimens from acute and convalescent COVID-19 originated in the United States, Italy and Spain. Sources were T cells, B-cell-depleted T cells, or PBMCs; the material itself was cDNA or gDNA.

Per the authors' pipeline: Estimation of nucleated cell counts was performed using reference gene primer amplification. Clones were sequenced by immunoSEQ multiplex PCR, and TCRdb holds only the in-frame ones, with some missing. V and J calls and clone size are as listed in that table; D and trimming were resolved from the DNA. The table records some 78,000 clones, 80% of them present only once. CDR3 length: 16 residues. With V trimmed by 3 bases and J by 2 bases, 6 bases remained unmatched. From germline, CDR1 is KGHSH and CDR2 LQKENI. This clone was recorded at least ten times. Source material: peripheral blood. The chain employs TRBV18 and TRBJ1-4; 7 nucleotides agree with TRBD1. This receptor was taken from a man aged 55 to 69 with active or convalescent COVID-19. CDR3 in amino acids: CASSPREGQTNEKLFF. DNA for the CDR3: TGTGCCAGCTCACCTCGGGAGGGACAGACTAATGAAAAACTGTTTTTT.